This T cell receptor beta chain was captured in a study of blood T cell repertoires in COVID-19. Across the whole study: COVID-19 samples collected from the United States, Italy and Spain covered acute and convalescent phases. Sample material is recorded as cDNA or gDNA derived from T cells, B-cell-depleted T cells, or PBMCs.

Germline V gives CDR1 SGDLS, CDR2 YYNGEE. The CDR3 consists of 16 residues. V lost 4 bases to trimming and J lost 3 bases; unmatched junction nucleotides: 11. Per the authors' pipeline: For nucleated cells, counts were estimated from reference gene primer amplification. Sequencing used immunoSEQ multiplex PCR; TCRdb keeps in-frame clones, though not all of them. The V and J calls and the clone size are those of that table, but D and trimming were determined from the DNA. The table shows 100,000 to 150,000 clones, with more than 65% occurring only once. This chain joins TRBV9 and TRBJ2-3; 7 bases are a match to TRBD1. The source material was peripheral blood. This receptor was taken from a woman aged 70 to 79 with acute or convalescent COVID-19. CDR3 loop: CASSLTGQAGTDTQYF. The CDR3 nucleotides read TGTGCCAGCAGCCTAACCGGACAGGCGGGTACAGATACGCAGTATTTT.